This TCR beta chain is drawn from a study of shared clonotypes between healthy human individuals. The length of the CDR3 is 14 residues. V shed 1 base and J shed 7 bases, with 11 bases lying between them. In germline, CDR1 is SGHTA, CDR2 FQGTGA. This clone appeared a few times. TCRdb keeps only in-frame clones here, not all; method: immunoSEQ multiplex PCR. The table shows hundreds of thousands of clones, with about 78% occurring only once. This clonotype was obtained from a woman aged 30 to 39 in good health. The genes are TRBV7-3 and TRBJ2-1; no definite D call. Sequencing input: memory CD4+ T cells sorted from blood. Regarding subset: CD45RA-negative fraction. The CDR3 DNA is TGTGCCAGCAGCTTAAATAACGTTGGGAATGAGCAGTTCTTC. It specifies CASSLNNVGNEQFF.